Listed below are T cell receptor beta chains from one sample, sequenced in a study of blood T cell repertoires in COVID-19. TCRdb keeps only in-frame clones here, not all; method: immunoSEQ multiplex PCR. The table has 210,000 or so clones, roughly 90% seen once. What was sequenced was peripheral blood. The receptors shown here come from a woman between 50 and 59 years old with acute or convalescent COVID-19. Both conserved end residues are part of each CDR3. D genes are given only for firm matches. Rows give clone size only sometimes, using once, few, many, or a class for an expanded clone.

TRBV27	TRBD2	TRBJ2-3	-	TGTGCCAGCAGTTCCCTGACAGGCCTCGGAACTAGCGGGAGCTATACGCAGTATTTT	CASSSLTGLGTSGSYTQYF
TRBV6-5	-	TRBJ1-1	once	TGTGCCAGCAGTTACTCAACAGCAATGAACACTGAAGCTTTCTTT	CASSYSTAMNTEAFF
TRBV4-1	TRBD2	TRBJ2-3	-	TGCGCCAGCAGCCTCGGACTAGCGGGGGGGCCAGATACGCAGTATTTT	CASSLGLAGGPDTQYF
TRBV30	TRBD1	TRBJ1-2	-	TGTGCCTGGAGTGGGGAAAAAGGACAGGCCTATGGCTACACCTTC	CAWSGEKGQAYGYTF
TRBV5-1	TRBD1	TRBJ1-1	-	TGCGCCAGCAGCTTGGGGGCAGGGGGCTGGGACACTGAAGCTTTCTTT	CASSLGAGGWDTEAFF
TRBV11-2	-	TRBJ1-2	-	TGTGCCAGCAAATCAGGACAGTCCTATGGCTACACCTTC	CASKSGQSYGYTF
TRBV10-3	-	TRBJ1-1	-	TGTGCCATCAGTCAGGGTCCCACTGAAGCTTTCTTT	CAISQGPTEAFF
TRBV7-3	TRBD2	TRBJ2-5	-	TGTGCCAGCAGCTTAGGGACTAGCGTACAAGAGACCCAGTACTTC	CASSLGTSVQETQYF
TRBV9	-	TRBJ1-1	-	TGTGCCAGCAGCCCGGTTCGAGAGCACGACACTGAAGCTTTCTTT	CASSPVREHDTEAFF
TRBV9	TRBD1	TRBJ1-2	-	TGTGCCAGCAGCCCGGACAGGGGGCTGTATGGCTACACCTTC	CASSPDRGLYGYTF
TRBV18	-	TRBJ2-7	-	TGTGCCAGCTCACCAGCCGGGTCCGACGAGCAGTACTTC	CASSPAGSDEQYF
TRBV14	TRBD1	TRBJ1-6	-	TGTGCCAGCAGCCCCGGGACAGTGAATTCACCCCTCCACTTT	CASSPGTVNSPLHF
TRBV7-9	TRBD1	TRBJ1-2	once	TGTGCCAGCAGCCGCGGGACAGGGGGCATTCTTAACTATGGCTACACCTTC	CASSRGTGGILNYGYTF
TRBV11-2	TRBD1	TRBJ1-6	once	TGTGCCAGCAGCTTGGACAGGGAGGGACGGAATTCACCCCTCCACTTT	CASSLDREGRNSPLHF
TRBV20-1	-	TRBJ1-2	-	TGCAGTGCTAGGGAGGGGTCTCTTCTCACCTTC	CSAREGSLLTF
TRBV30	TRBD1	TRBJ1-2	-	TGTGCCTGGAGTGTACGACAGGGATATGGCTACACCTTC	CAWSVRQGYGYTF
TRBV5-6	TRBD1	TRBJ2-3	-	TGTGCCAGCAGCCCGGGACAGGGGCTGACAGATACGCAGTATTTT	CASSPGQGLTDTQYF
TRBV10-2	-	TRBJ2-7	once	TGCGCCAGCATGGAGAGCTCCTACGAGCAGTACTTC	CASMESSYEQYF
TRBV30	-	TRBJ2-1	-	TGTGCCTGGAAGGGTGTAGGGGACAATGAGCAGTTCTTC	CAWKGVGDNEQFF
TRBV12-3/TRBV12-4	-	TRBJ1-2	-	TGTGCCAGCAGTGGCGACAGAATGGGAGGCTACACCTTC	CASSGDRMGGYTF
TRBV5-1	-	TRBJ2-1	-	TGCGCCAGCAGCTACCCTAGGTGGCGGGGCTCCTACAATGAGCAGTTCTTC	CASSYPRWRGSYNEQFF
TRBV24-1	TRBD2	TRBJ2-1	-	TGTGCCACCAGTGATTTCCCCACGGCGGGGGCCTACAATGAGCAGTTCTTC	CATSDFPTAGAYNEQFF
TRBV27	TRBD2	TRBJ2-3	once	TGTGCCAGCAGTACCTCACCCGGACTAGCGGGGACCACAGATACGCAGTATTTT	CASSTSPGLAGTTDTQYF
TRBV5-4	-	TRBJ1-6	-	TGTGCCAGCAGCTTGGGACAGTATAATTCACCCCTCCACTTT	CASSLGQYNSPLHF
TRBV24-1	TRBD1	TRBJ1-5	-	TGTGCCACCAGTGAAATTACAGGGGAACCCCAGCATTTT	CATSEITGEPQHF
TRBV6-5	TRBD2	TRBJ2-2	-	TGTGCCAGCACAAAAGAGCGGGGGTTGACCGGGGAGCTGTTTTTT	CASTKERGLTGELFF
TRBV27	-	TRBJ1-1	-	TGTGCCAGCAGTTTATCGCGTATAATACCGAACACTGAAGCTTTCTTT	CASSLSRIIPNTEAFF
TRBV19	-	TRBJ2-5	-	TGTGCCAGCACGGGGAGCCCCAATATTCAAGAGACCCAGTACTTC	CASTGSPNIQETQYF
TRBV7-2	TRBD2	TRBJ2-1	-	TGTGCCAGCAGCCACCCTCCGAATCTAGCGGGGTACAATGAGCAGTTCTTC	CASSHPPNLAGYNEQFF
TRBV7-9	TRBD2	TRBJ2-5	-	TGTGCCAGGGCTAGCGGGCAAGAGACCCAGTACTTC	CARASGQETQYF
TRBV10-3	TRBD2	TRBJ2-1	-	TGTGCCATCAGTCTTAGCGGGAACTCCTACAATGAGCAGTTCTTC	CAISLSGNSYNEQFF
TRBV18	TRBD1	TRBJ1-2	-	TGTGCCAGCTCACCACCAGGGGGCCTAAACTATGGCTACACCTTC	CASSPPGGLNYGYTF
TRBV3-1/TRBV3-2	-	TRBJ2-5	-	TGTGCCAGCAGCCACCAGGGGGGTGAGACCCAGTACTTC	CASSHQGGETQYF
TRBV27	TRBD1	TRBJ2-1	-	TGTGCCAGCAGTCCTACAGGGGTTTGGAATGAGCAGTTCTTC	CASSPTGVWNEQFF
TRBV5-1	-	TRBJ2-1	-	TGCGCCAGCAGCTCCCGAGGGGGGGGCTTCGAATTTTACAATGAGCAGTTCTTC	CASSSRGGGFEFYNEQFF
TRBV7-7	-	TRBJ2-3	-	TGTGCCAGCAGCCCTTCCGCATCGGGCACAGATACGCAGTATTTT	CASSPSASGTDTQYF
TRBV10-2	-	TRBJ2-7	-	TGCGCCACCCGCTCCTACGAGCAGTACTTC	CATRSYEQYF
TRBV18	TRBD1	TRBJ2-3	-	TGTGCCAGCTCGCCGGGACAGGGGAGGGATACGCAGTATTTT	CASSPGQGRDTQYF
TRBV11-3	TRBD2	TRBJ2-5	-	TGTGCCAGCACCCTCCAAGCGGGGCAAGAGACCCAGTACTTC	CASTLQAGQETQYF
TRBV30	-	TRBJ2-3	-	TGTGCCTGGGGTCGGGTCTCTGTCACAGATACGCAGTATTTT	CAWGRVSVTDTQYF
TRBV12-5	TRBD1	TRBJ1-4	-	TGTGCTAGTGGTTTGGTAGAGGGGGCTGGATTCGAAAAACTGTTTTTT	CASGLVEGAGFEKLFF
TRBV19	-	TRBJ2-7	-	TGTGCCAGTAGTACCGCCGGACTGTCACCTAGCGAGCAGTACTTC	CASSTAGLSPSEQYF
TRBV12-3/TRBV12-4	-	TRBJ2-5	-	TGTGCCAGCAGTTTTTTAGAAGAGACCCAGTACTTC	CASSFLEETQYF
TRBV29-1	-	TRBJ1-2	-	TGCAGCGTTGTGGCAGGTTACTATGGCTACACCTTC	CSVVAGYYGYTF
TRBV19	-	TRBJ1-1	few	TGTGCCAGTAGCCGTACAGAAAACACTGAAGCTTTCTTT	CASSRTENTEAFF
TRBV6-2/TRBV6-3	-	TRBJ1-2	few	TGTGCCAGCAGTTACGACCGAGGCGGCTACACCTTC	CASSYDRGGYTF
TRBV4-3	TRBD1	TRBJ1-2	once	TGCGCCAGCAGCCAAGAATGGACAGGGATACGGGGCTACACCTTC	CASSQEWTGIRGYTF
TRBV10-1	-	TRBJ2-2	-	TGCGCCAGCAGAGGGGATGGAACCGGGGAGCTGTTTTTT	CASRGDGTGELFF
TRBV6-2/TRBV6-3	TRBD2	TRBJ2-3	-	TGTGCCAGCAGTTTGGGGGGGAACGCAGATACGCAGTATTTT	CASSLGGNADTQYF
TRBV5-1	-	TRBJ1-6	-	TGCGCCAGCAGCTTGTTACGGGATTCACCCCTCCACTTT	CASSLLRDSPLHF
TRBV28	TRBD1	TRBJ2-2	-	TGTGCCAGCAGTCCTAGACAGGGGCCCGGGGAGCTGTTTTTT	CASSPRQGPGELFF
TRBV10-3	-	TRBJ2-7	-	TGTGCCATCGGGGGACTCCCAGTCTACGAGCAGTACTTC	CAIGGLPVYEQYF
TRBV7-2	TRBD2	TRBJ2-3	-	TGTGCCAGCAGCCTCGGACTAGCGGGGGACTACACAGATACGCAGTATTTT	CASSLGLAGDYTDTQYF
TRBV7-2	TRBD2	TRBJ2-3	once	TGTGCCAGCAGCTATGGCGGGAGAGGCGATACGCAGTATTTT	CASSYGGRGDTQYF
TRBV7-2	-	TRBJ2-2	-	TGTGCCAGCAGCCCCGACTGGAACACCGGGGAGCTGTTTTTT	CASSPDWNTGELFF
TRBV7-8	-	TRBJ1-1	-	TGTGCCAGCAGCCCCACTCCGAACACTGAAGCTTTCTTT	CASSPTPNTEAFF
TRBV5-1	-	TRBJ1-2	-	TGCGCCAGCAGTCCCCAGGACTACTATGGCTACACCTTC	CASSPQDYYGYTF
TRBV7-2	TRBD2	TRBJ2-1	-	TGTGCCAGCAGCTTAGTTGGCGGGGGATACGACTACAATGAGCAGTTCTTC	CASSLVGGGYDYNEQFF